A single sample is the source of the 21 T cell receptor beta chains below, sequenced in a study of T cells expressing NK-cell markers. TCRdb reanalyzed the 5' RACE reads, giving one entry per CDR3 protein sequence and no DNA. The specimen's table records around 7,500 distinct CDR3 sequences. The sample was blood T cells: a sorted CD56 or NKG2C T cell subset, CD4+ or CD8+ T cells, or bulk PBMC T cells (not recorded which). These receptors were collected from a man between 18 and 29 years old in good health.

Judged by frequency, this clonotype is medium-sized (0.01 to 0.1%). The CDR3 here is CATSAYGTSGYNEQFF. The rearrangement joins TRBV24-1 to TRBJ2-1; the D call from TCRdb, TRBD2, cannot be confirmed without DNA. This CDR3 spans 16 amino acids. CDR1 is KGHDR, CDR2 SFDVKD, per germline.

The CDR3 sequence is CASSWGQGANNEQFF. V gene TRBV4-3 combines with J gene TRBJ2-1; TCRdb's assignment of TRBD1 cannot be checked, as there is no DNA. Germline V gene lookup returns CDR1 LGHNA and CDR2 YSLEER. The CDR3 consists of 15 residues.

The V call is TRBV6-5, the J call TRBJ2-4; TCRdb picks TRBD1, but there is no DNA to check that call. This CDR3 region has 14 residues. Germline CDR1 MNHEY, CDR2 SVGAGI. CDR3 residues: CASRGAGAKNIQYF.

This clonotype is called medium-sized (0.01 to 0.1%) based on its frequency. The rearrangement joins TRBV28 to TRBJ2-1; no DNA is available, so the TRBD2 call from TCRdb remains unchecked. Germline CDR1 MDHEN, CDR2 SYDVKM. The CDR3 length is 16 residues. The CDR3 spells CASSLFWGEAYNEQFF.

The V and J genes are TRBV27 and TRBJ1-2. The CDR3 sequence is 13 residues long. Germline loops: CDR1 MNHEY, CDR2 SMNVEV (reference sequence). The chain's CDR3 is CASRGGGSYGYTF.

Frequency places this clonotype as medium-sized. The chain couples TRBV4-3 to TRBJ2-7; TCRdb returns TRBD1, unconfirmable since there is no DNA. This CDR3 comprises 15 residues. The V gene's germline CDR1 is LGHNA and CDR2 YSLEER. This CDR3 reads CASSQVGTTTYEQYF.

The CDR3 sequence is CASSQPSWGRSGELFF. The chain combines TRBV3-1 with TRBJ2-2; TCRdb names TRBD2, which stays unverified in the absence of DNA. The germline gives CDR1 LGHDT, CDR2 YNNKEL (reference sequence). This CDR3 is 16 amino acids long.

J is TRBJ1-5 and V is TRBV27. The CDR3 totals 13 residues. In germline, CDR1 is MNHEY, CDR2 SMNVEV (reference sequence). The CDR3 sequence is CASSRTANQPQHF.

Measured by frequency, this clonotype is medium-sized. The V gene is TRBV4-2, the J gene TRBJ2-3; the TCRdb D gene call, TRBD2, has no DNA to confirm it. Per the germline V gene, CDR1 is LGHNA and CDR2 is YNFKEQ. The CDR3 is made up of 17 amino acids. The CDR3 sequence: CASSQDMLAGSTDTQYF.

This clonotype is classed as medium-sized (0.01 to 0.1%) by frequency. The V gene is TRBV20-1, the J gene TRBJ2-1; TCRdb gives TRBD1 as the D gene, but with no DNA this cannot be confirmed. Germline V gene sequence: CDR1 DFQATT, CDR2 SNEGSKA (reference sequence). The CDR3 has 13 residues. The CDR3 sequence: CSARDPPLGEQFF.

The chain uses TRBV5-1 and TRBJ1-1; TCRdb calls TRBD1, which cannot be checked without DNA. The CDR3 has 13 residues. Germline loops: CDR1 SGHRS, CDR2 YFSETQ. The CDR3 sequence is CASRGDRGSEAFF.

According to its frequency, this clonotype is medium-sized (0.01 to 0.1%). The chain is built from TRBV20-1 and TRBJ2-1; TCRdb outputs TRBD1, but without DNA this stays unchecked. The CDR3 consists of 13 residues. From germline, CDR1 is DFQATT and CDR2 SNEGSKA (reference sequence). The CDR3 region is CSASGRAYNEQFF.

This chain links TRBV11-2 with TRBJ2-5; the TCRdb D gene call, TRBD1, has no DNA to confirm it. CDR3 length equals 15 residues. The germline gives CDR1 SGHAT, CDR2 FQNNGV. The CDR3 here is CASSLGSGAGETQYF.

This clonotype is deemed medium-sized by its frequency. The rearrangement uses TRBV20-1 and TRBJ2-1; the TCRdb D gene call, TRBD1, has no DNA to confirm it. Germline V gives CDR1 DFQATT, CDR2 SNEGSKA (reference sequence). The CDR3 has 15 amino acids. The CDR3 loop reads CSARTDRVSYNEQFF.

This CDR3 is CASSKGTGQEQYF. The chain joins TRBV21-1 to TRBJ2-7; TCRdb proposes TRBD1, but this gene call is untestable without DNA. TRBV21-1 is tagged as a pseudogene. The CDR3 has 13 amino acids.

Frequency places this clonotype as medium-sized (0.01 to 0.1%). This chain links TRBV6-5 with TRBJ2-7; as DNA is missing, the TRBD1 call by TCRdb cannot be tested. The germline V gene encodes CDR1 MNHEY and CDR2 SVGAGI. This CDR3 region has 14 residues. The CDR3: CASSSPLGIYEQYF.

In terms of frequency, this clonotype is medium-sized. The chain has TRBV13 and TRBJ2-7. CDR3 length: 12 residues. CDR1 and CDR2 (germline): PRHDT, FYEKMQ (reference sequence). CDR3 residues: CASSVGTYEQYF.

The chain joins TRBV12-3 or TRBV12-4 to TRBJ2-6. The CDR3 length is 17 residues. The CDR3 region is CASSLYWGVTGANVLTF.

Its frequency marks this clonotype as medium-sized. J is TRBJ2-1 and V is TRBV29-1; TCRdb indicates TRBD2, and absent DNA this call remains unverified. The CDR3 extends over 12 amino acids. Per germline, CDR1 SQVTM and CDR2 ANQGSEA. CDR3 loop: CSVGARSFEQFF.

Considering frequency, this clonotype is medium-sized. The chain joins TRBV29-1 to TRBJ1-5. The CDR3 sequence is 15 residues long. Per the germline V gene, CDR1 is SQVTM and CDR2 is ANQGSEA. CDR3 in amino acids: CSVSGEAGEWAPQHF.

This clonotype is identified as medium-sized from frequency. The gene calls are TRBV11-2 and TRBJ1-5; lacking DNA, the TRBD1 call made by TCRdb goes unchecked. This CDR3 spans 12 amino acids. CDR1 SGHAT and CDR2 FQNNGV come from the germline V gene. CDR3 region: CASSYDRGPQHF.